Below, 30 T cell receptor beta chains from the same sample are listed, as sequenced in a study of blood T cell repertoires in COVID-19. TCRdb's copy holds only in-frame clones and misses some; the assay was immunoSEQ multiplex PCR. The sample yields around 200,000 clones, 90% seen once. The sequencing input was peripheral blood. All receptors derive from a man aged 45-65 years with acute or convalescent COVID-19.

The chain joins TRBV3-1 (or the pseudogene TRBV3-2) to TRBJ1-2, with D possibly matching TRBD1 (6 bases). Germline loops: CDR1 LGHDT, CDR2 YNNKEL (reference sequence). V shed 0 bases and J shed 5 bases, with 13 bases lying between them. CDR3 length: 15 amino acids. CDR3 amino acids: CASSQEGRGRYGYTF. The DNA of the CDR3 is TGTGCCAGCAGCCAAGAGGGCAGGGGAAGGTATGGCTACACCTTC.

V usage is TRBV30 and J usage is TRBJ1-2; a weak D match, TRBD1 (5 bases). Germline CDR1 GTSNPN, CDR2 SVGIG (reference sequence). This CDR3 region has 15 residues. V gave up 2 bases and J gave up 2 bases, with 15 bases separating them. DNA for the CDR3: TGTGCCTGGAGTAAGGGGCCGGGAGTAAACTATGGCTACACCTTC. Its protein product is CAWSKGPGVNYGYTF.

The J gene is TRBJ1-1, the V gene TRBV3-1 (or the pseudogene TRBV3-2); D perhaps matches TRBD1 (5 bases). V dropped 2 bases and J dropped 10 bases, with 11 bases sitting between them. The CDR3 loop spans 12 amino acids. Germline V gene data show CDR1 as LGHDT and CDR2 as YNNKEL (reference sequence). CDR3 protein: CASSQSFGGAFF. CDR3 DNA sequence: TGTGCCAGCAGCCAATCATTCGGGGGAGCTTTCTTT.

V is TRBV7-8 and J is TRBJ1-3, with TRBD1 identical over 7 bases. Germline assignment: CDR1 SGHVS and CDR2 FQNEAQ. The length of the CDR3 is 16 residues. The V and J ends lost 2 bases and 0 bases, in that order; junction bases with no gene match: 4. CDR3 DNA sequence: TGTGCCAGCAGCTTAAGGGGGACAGACTCTGGAAACACCATATATTTT. Protein sequence: CASSLRGTDSGNTIYF.

The chain links TRBV29-1 to TRBJ1-4, with a possible D match to TRBD1 (5 bases). Germline CDR1 reads SQVTM; CDR2 reads ANQGSEA. V lost 2 bases and J lost 13, with 11 bases in between. The CDR3 is 11 residues long. In DNA form, the CDR3 reads TGCAGCGTTGAATCTCGGCAGGGACTGTTTTTT. This translates into CSVESRQGLFF.

In this sample, this clone turned up once. This chain joins TRBV3-1 (or the pseudogene TRBV3-2) and TRBJ1-1; TRBD1 is a possible D gene (6 bases). The CDR3 has 14 residues. Germline CDR1 and CDR2: LGHDT and YNNKEL (reference sequence). Trimming took 4 bases from V and 8 from J, leaving 17 bases between them. The CDR3 DNA follows: TGTGCCAGCAGCCTCTCAGGGGCCCACAAAGAAGCTTTCTTT. Translated, it gives CASSLSGAHKEAFF.

The CDR3 protein is CASSATTGGESGYTF. As DNA, the CDR3 is TGTGCCAGCAGCGCCACGACAGGGGGAGAAAGTGGCTACACCTTC. This sequence joins TRBV11-2 and TRBJ1-2; TRBD1 aligns across 9 bases. V dropped 5 bases and J dropped 7; count of bases not matched to a gene: 11. The CDR3 runs 15 residues. The germline CDR1 and CDR2 sequences are SGHAT and FQNNGV.

The chain has TRBV6-6 and TRBJ2-5; D is perhaps TRBD2 (5 bases). Deletions cut 6 bases from V and 0 bases from J, with 11 bases between. The CDR3 sequence is 14 residues long. The germline V gene has CDR1 MNHNY and CDR2 SVGAGI (reference sequence). CDR3 coding DNA: TGTGCCAGCAGCAATGGGGAGAACCAAGAGACCCAGTACTTC. The encoded protein is CASSNGENQETQYF.

This rearrangement joins TRBV14 to TRBJ2-2; a possible D gene is TRBD1 (5 bases). The CDR3 loop spans 16 amino acids. CDR1 and CDR2 from the germline V gene are SGHDN and FVKESK. V lost 0 bases to trimming and J lost 3 bases, with 11 bases between them. The CDR3 coding sequence is TGTGCCAGCAGCCAAGAAGTCGACAGATACACCGGGGAGCTGTTTTTT. This translates into CASSQEVDRYTGELFF.

The chain employs TRBV20-1 and TRBJ2-7, with TRBD2 matching 8 bases. Germline V CDR1 and CDR2: DFQATT, SNEGSKA (reference sequence). Unmatched junction bases numbered 10, after V lost 3 bases and J lost 0 bases. The CDR3 loop spans 16 amino acids. The CDR3, as DNA: TGCAGTGCTAGTGGGGGGACTAGGAGTCACTCCTACGAGCAGTACTTC. It translates to CSASGGTRSHSYEQYF.

CDR3 loop: CASSLGGGAPGPQHF. CDR3 DNA sequence: TGTGCCAGCAGCTTAGGGGGTGGGGCCCCCGGGCCCCAGCATTTT. This chain uses TRBV7-8 with TRBJ1-5, with D possibly being TRBD1 (5 bases). CDR1 SGHVS and CDR2 FQNEAQ come from the germline V gene. This CDR3 spans 15 amino acids. V lost 1 base to trimming and J lost 9 bases, with 16 bases between them. Full variable domain (rest looked up from reference TRBV7-8 and TRBJ1-5): GAGVSQSPRYKVAKRGQDVALRCDPISGHVSLFWYQQALGQGPEFLTYFQNEAQLDKSGLPSDRFFAERPEGSVSTLKIQRTQQEDSAVYLCASSLGGGAPGPQHFGDGTRLSIL.

This chain links TRBV28 with TRBJ1-3; 8 bases map to TRBD1. The J segment lost 6 bases and the V segment lost 4 bases, leaving 5 bases of the junction unmatched. The CDR3 loop spans 14 amino acids. Germline CDR1 is MDHEN and CDR2 is SYDVKM. CDR3 nucleotides: TGTGCCAGCAGTTCGGGACAGGTCCCAAACACCATATATTTT. Protein sequence: CASSSGQVPNTIYF. The full variable domain, rest sourced from reference TRBV28 and TRBJ1-3, is DVKVTQSSRYLVKRTGEKVFLECVQDMDHENMFWYRQDPGLGLRLIYFSYDVKMKEKGDIPEGYSVSREKKERFSLILESASTNQTSMYLCASSSGQVPNTIYFGEGSWLTVV.

This chain joins TRBV5-6 and TRBJ1-2; TRBD1 might be the D (6 bases). The germline CDR1 and CDR2 sequences are SGHDT and YYEEEE. Trimming pared 4 bases from V and 5 bases from J, leaving 15 bases between. The CDR3 runs to 14 residues. CDR3 in amino acids: CASSLGTPRYGYTF. CDR3 coding DNA: TGTGCCAGCAGCCTAGGGACACCGCGGTATGGCTACACCTTC.

The V and J genes are TRBV4-1 and TRBJ2-5; TRBD2 matches at 8 bases. Germline CDR1 and CDR2: MGHRA and YSYEKL. V was clipped by 0 bases and J by 4 bases; unmatched bases: 13. CDR3 length equals 18 residues. CDR3 sequence reads: CASSQERREVGRRETQYF. The CDR3 DNA sequence: TGCGCCAGCAGCCAAGAGCGGCGGGAGGTGGGGCGGCGAGAGACCCAGTACTTC.

The chain has TRBV6-6 and TRBJ1-4, with D maybe TRBD1 (5 bases). The CDR3 is 18 amino acids. Germline-derived CDR1 and CDR2 are MNHNY and SVGAGI (reference sequence). Deletions cut 5 bases from V and 2 bases from J, with 21 bases between. As DNA, the CDR3 is TGTGCCAGCAGTCCAAGTGGGGCACTCAAAAAGACTAATGAAAAACTGTTTTTT. Protein sequence: CASSPSGALKKTNEKLFF.

The V call is TRBV4-3, the J call TRBJ1-6; a weak D match, TRBD1 (5 bases). This CDR3 has 13 residues. V gave up 0 bases and J gave up 9 bases, with 6 bases separating them. The germline V gene encodes CDR1 LGHNA and CDR2 YSLEER. CDR3 protein: CASSQEGGSPLHF. In nucleotides, the CDR3 is TGCGCCAGCAGCCAAGAGGGGGGTTCACCCCTCCACTTT.

This clone was detected only once. The rearrangement uses TRBV4-1 and TRBJ2-2, with D possibly being TRBD1 (5 bases). The germline CDR1 and CDR2 sequences are MGHRA and YSYEKL. The CDR3 loop spans 17 amino acids. The V and J ends lost 3 bases and 4 bases respectively, with 18 bases between them. The CDR3 DNA is TGCGCCAGCAGCCAGGGCCGATTCCCAAGGGGCACCGGGGAGCTGTTTTTT. This translates into CASSQGRFPRGTGELFF.

Only one count was recorded for this clone. The V and J genes are TRBV2 and TRBJ2-1; D perhaps matches TRBD2 (5 bases). This CDR3 contains 15 residues. V gave up 5 bases and J gave up 9 bases, with 20 bases separating them. Germline loops: CDR1 SNHLY, CDR2 FYNNEI. CDR3 nucleotide sequence: TGTGCCAGCAGTAGAGCGGCCACCCCGGCTTTTGAGCAGTTCTTC. Protein product: CASSRAATPAFEQFF.

The rearrangement uses TRBV6-6 and TRBJ2-5; 7 nucleotides align to TRBD2. This CDR3 comprises 14 residues. Per germline, CDR1 MNHNY and CDR2 SVGAGI (reference sequence). J was trimmed by 4 bases and V by 3 bases; bases with no gene match: 5. The CDR3 DNA follows: TGTGCCAGCAGTTATGGGAGGGGTTTAGAGACCCAGTACTTC. Amino acid sequence: CASSYGRGLETQYF.

This sequence joins TRBV3-1 (or the pseudogene TRBV3-2) and TRBJ2-7; 8 positions agree with TRBD1. V gave up 1 base and J gave up 4 bases; unmatched junction bases: 9. The length of the CDR3 is 16 residues. Germline V gene data show CDR1 as LGHDT and CDR2 as YNNKEL (reference sequence). The CDR3 DNA follows: TGTGCCAGCAGCCAAGTCCCCAGGGGGCAAGGATACGAGCAGTACTTC. This codes for CASSQVPRGQGYEQYF.

This chain joins TRBV19 and TRBJ2-3; 8 nucleotides match TRBD1. Losses at the gene ends were 4 bases for V and 1 base for J; bases not matched to a gene: 10. This CDR3 is built from 17 residues. Per germline, CDR1 LNHDA and CDR2 SQIVND (reference sequence). CDR3 residues: CASSTLFSGGGTDTQYF. The CDR3 DNA is TGTGCCAGTAGTACCCTGTTCTCAGGGGGCGGCACAGATACGCAGTATTTT.

The chain combines TRBV18 with TRBJ2-7; 7 bases fit TRBD1. Germline V lookup: CDR1 KGHSH, CDR2 LQKENI. This CDR3 has 14 amino acids. The ends lost 3 bases at V and 2 bases at J; junction bases unmatched: 4. Written as DNA, the CDR3 is TGTGCCAGCTCACCCGACAGGGAACCCTACGAGCAGTACTTC. This encodes CASSPDREPYEQYF.

This clone showed up just a few times. The gene calls are TRBV30 and TRBJ1-3; 7 bases align to TRBD1. V shed 7 bases, J shed 4 bases, and the junction held 7 bases outside the gene matches. This CDR3 region has 13 residues. CDR1 is GTSNPN, CDR2 SVGIG, per germline (reference sequence). The CDR3 coding sequence is TGTGCCTCGCACAGGGGTTCGGGAAACACCATATATTTT. The encoded protein is CASHRGSGNTIYF.

J is TRBJ2-3 and V is TRBV19; the match to TRBD2 covers 7 bases. V lost 6 bases, J lost 4 bases, and 10 bases stayed unmatched. CDR1 and CDR2 (germline): LNHDA, SQIVND (reference sequence). The CDR3 consists of 15 residues. The CDR3 reads CASSPGSGISDTQYF. CDR3 nucleotide sequence: TGTGCCAGTAGCCCAGGCAGCGGGATTTCAGATACGCAGTATTTT.

V and J are TRBV2 and TRBJ1-5; D is possibly TRBD1 (6 bases). The CDR3 is 14 residues long. Trimming took 2 bases from V and 4 from J, leaving 9 bases between them. In germline, CDR1 is SNHLY, CDR2 FYNNEI. CDR3: CASSEQGRNQPQHF. The DNA of the CDR3 is TGTGCCAGCAGTGAACAGGGGAGAAATCAGCCCCAGCATTTT.

V is TRBV9 and J is TRBJ1-2, with D possibly being TRBD1 (5 bases). The germline V and J ends were trimmed by 2 bases and 8 bases, with 16 bases remaining between them. CDR1 is SGDLS, CDR2 YYNGEE, per germline. This CDR3 is 14 amino acids long. The CDR3 is CASSVPGVRGGYTF. As DNA, the CDR3 is TGTGCCAGCAGCGTTCCGGGAGTGAGGGGAGGCTACACCTTC.

This clone appeared a few times. V gene TRBV29-1 combines with J gene TRBJ1-1; no firm D call. Germline V gene lookup returns CDR1 SQVTM and CDR2 ANQGSEA. V was clipped by 2 bases and J by 8 bases, with 15 bases between them. CDR3 length: 13 residues. CDR3 nucleotide sequence: TGCAGCGTTGAACCGGGCCGAGGCGGGGAAGCTTTCTTT. Protein product: CSVEPGRGGEAFF.

V and J are TRBV7-9 and TRBJ2-5; D perhaps matches TRBD2 (7 bases). The CDR3 consists of 15 residues. Germline CDR1 SEHNR, CDR2 FQNEAQ (reference sequence). The ends were cut back, 6 bases at V and 4 bases at J, with 18 bases in the middle. Here the CDR3 reads CASRPSGRGRETQYF. The DNA for the CDR3 is TGTGCCAGCAGGCCCTCAGGGCGGGGGCGAGAGACCCAGTACTTC.

This clone was counted a single time. The chain uses TRBV19 and TRBJ1-4, with 8 bases matching TRBD1. Looked up from germline, CDR1 is LNHDA and CDR2 is SQIVND (reference sequence). The CDR3 is 18 amino acids. The junction had 19 bases not matched to a gene; V was cut back by 5 bases and J by 8 bases. The CDR3 is CASSVRGTGVPRIEKLFF. The CDR3 DNA reads TGTGCCAGTAGTGTCCGAGGGACAGGTGTACCCCGGATCGAAAAACTGTTTTTT. The variable domain in full, completed from reference TRBV19 and TRBJ1-4, reads DGGITQSPKYLFRKEGQNVTLSCEQNLNHDAMYWYRQDPGQGLRLIYYSQIVNDFQKGDIAEGYSVSREKKESFPLTVTSAQKNPTAFYLCASSVRGTGVPRIEKLFFGSGTQLSVL.

The chain couples TRBV6-6 to TRBJ1-1, with 8 bases fitting TRBD1. J lost 6 bases, V lost 5 bases, and 8 bases had no gene match. The germline V gene encodes CDR1 MNHNY and CDR2 SVGAGI (reference sequence). The CDR3 spans 14 residues. CDR3 amino acids: CASSRTGQGAEAFF. DNA for the CDR3: TGTGCCAGCAGTCGGACAGGGCAGGGGGCTGAAGCTTTCTTT.